This TCR beta chain was captured in a study of cytomegalovirus exposure and HLA in healthy donors. Overall study findings and caveats: Later genetic work tied a missense DCLRE1C variant to beta-chain V and J trimming.

On this clone: Its specificity is not known.

A multiplex PCR was run with 60 Vbeta primers and 13 Jbeta primers. The data were produced by immunoSEQ multiplex PCR, yet TCRdb's version contains in-frame clones alone and is incomplete. The repertoire holds 90,000 to 140,000 clones, around 72% seen once, with about 6% in the top ten. This TCR was recovered from a male donor in good health and CMV-seronegative. Sequenced material: PBMCs.

CDR3 in amino acids: CASSLSGRAPVRVVDTQYF. The CDR3 DNA is TGTGCCAGCAGCCTGAGCGGGAGGGCCCCCGTTCGAGTGGTAGATACGCAGTATTTT. The rearrangement links TRBV7-9 to TRBJ2-3, with 10 bases that match TRBD2. With 5 bases clipped from V and 5 bases from J, the junction kept 19 bases outside the gene matches. The CDR3 contains 19 residues. The germline gives CDR1 SEHNR, CDR2 FQNEAQ (reference sequence).